This T cell receptor (beta chain) was profiled in a study of blood T cell repertoires in COVID-19. Across the study: The United States, Italy and Spain were the sources of the acute and convalescent COVID-19 samples. Sample material is recorded as cDNA or gDNA derived from T cells, B-cell-depleted T cells, or PBMCs.

Clinical histories supplied by participants themselves formed the basis of cohort assignment. Original methodology: Amplification of reference gene primers was used by the study to estimate nucleated cell counts. Assay: immunoSEQ multiplex PCR; the TCRdb copy retains only in-frame clones and omits some. V and J calls and clone size are given by that table; D and trimming were obtained from the DNA. In the table there are around 200,000 clones, less than 85% of which are singletons. The length of the CDR3 is 16 residues. V dropped 6 bases and J dropped 0 bases, with 16 bases sitting between them. Germline CDR1 is MDHEN and CDR2 is SYDVKM.

The rearrangement links TRBV28 to TRBJ2-3; perhaps TRBD2 as D (5 bases). The sequencing sample was made of PBMCs or T cells enriched from blood (not recorded which). The TCR sequence derives from a man aged 40-55 years who had recovered from COVID-19. The CDR3 sequence is CASSLGGFSSTDTQYF. CDR3 nucleotides: TGTGCCAGCAGCCTCGGAGGTTTTTCTAGCACAGATACGCAGTATTTT.